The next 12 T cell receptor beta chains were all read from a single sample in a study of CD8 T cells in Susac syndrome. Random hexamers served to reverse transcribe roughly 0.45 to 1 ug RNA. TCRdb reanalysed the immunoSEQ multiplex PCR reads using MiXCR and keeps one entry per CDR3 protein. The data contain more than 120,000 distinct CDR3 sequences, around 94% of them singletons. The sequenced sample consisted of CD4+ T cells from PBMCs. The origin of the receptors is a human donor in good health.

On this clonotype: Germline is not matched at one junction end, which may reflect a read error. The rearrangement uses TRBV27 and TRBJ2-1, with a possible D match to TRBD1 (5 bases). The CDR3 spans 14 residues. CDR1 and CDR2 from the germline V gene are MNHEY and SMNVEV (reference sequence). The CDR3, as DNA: TGTGCCAGCAATTTAAGGGGCTACAGCAATGAGCAGTTCTTC. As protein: CASNLRGYSNEQFF.

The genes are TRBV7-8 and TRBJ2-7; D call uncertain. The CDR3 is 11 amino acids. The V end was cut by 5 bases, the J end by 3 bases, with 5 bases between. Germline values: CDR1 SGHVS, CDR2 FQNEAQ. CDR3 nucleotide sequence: TGTGCCAGCAGCCTATACTACGAGCAGTACTTC. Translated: CASSLYYEQYF.

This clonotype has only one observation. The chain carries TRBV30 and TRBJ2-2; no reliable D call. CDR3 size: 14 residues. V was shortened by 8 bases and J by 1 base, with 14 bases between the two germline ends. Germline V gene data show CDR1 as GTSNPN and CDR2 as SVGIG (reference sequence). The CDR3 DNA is TGTGCCGTAATGGGGTCCGGGAACACCGGGGAGCTGTTTTTT. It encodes CAVMGSGNTGELFF.

The CDR3 protein is CASSPSGRGETQYF. The CDR3 nucleotides read TGTGCCAGCTCACCCTCCGGGAGGGGGGAGACCCAGTACTTC. The rearrangement joins TRBV18 to TRBJ2-5, with TRBD2 matching 8 bases. Germline lookup yields CDR1 KGHSH and CDR2 LQKENI. The length of the CDR3 is 14 residues. Losses at the gene ends were 3 bases for V and 5 bases for J; bases not matched to a gene: 5.

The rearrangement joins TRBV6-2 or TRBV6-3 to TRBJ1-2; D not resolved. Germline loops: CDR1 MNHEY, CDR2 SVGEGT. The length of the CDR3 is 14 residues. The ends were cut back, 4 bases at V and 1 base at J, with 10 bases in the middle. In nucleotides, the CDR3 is TGTGCCAGCAGTTGGACCACGGTTAACTATGGCTACACCTTC. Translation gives CASSWTTVNYGYTF.

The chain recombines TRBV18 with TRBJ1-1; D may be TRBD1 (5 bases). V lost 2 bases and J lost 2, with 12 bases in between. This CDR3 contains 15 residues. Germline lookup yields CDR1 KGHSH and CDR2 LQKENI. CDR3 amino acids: CASSPTRQTNTEAFF. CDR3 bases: TGTGCCAGCTCACCAACGAGACAGACCAACACTGAAGCTTTCTTT.

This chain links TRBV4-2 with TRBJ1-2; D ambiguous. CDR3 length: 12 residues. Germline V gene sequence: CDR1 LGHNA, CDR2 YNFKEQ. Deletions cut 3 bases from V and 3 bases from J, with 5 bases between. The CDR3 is CASSQSDYGYTF. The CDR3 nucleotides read TGTGCCAGCAGCCAGAGCGACTATGGCTACACCTTC.

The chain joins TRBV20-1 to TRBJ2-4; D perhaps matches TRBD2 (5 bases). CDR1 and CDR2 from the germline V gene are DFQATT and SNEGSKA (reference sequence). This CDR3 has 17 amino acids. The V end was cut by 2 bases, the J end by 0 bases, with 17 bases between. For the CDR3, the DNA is TGCAGTGCTAGAACCATCAAGAGGGTCATAGCCAAAAACATTCAGTACTTC. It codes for CSARTIKRVIAKNIQYF.

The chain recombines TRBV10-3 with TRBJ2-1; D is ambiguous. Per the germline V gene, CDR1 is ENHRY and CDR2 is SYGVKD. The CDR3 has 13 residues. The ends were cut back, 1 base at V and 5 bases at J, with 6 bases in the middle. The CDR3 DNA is TGTGCCATCAGTGAGTGGACGGACAATGAGCAGTTCTTC. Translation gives CAISEWTDNEQFF.

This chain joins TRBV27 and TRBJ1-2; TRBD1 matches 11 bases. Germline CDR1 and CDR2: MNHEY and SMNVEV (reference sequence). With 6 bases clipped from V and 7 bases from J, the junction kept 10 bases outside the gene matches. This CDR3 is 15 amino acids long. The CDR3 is CASRFSGTGGSGYTF. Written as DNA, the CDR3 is TGTGCCAGCAGATTTTCCGGGACAGGGGGAAGTGGCTACACCTTC.

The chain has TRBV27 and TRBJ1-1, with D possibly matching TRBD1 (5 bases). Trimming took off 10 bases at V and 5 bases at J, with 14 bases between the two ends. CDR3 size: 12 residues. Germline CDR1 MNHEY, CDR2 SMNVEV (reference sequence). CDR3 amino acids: CATQGLWTEAFF. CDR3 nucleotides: TGTGCCACTCAGGGACTATGGACTGAAGCTTTCTTT.

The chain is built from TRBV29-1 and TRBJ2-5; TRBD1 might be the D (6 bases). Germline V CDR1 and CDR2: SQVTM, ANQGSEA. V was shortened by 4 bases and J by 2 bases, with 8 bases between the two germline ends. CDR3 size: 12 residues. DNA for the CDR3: TGCAGCGTTGGCGGACAGCAAGAGACCCAGTACTTC. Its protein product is CSVGGQQETQYF. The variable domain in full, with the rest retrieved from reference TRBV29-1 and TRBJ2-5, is SAVISQKPSRDICQRGTSLTIQCQVDSQVTMMFWYRQQPGQSLTLIATANQGSEATYESGFVIDKFPISRPNLTFSTLTVSNMSPEDSSIYLCSVGGQQETQYFGPGTRLLVL.